The rows below give T cell receptor beta chains drawn from one sample of a study of T cell responses to AZD1222 COVID-19 vaccine. The assay was immunoSEQ multiplex PCR, and TCRdb's table has in-frame clones only and misses some. This table holds approximately 52,000 clones, 80% to 90% found once. Sequences were derived from peripheral blood, sampled 28 days after the second AZD1222 dose. Receptors were obtained from an adult who received the AZD1222 COVID-19 vaccine. CDR3s include the opening cysteine and the closing phenylalanine or tryptophan. D genes are given only for firm matches. Rows give clone size only sometimes, using once, few, many, or a class for an expanded clone.

V: TRBV7-8; size: NA; D: NA; J: TRBJ2-1; DNA: TGTGCCAGCAGCCGTACGACGGGTATCTCCTACAATGAGCAGTTCTTC; CDR3: CASSRTTGISYNEQFF
V: TRBV19; size: NA; D: TRBD1; J: TRBJ2-7; DNA: TGTGCCAGTAGTAGGACAGGGGGGAGCTACGAGCAGTACTTC; CDR3: CASSRTGGSYEQYF
V: TRBV19; size: NA; D: NA; J: TRBJ2-2; DNA: TGTGCCAGTAAAGAGGGGACCCAGCACCGGGAGCTGTTTTTT; CDR3: CASKEGTQHRELFF
V: TRBV11-2; size: NA; D: TRBD1; J: TRBJ2-7; DNA: TGTGCCAGCAGCTTAGAGTATGGGAGGACAGGGGGTTACGAGCAGTACTTC; CDR3: CASSLEYGRTGGYEQYF
V: TRBV30; size: once; D: NA; J: TRBJ1-1; DNA: TGTGCCTGTAGGCCTGCTACAGGGATGAACACTGAAGCTTTCTTT; CDR3: CACRPATGMNTEAFF
V: TRBV5-1; size: NA; D: TRBD2; J: TRBJ2-2; DNA: TGCGCCAGCAGCTCGGGACTAGCGGGACGTGGCGGGGAGCTGTTTTTT; CDR3: CASSSGLAGRGGELFF
V: TRBV11-3; size: NA; D: NA; J: TRBJ2-3; DNA: TGTGCCAGCAGCCCCGACACAGATACGCAGTATTTT; CDR3: CASSPDTDTQYF
V: TRBV3-1/TRBV3-2; size: NA; D: NA; J: TRBJ1-3; DNA: TGTGCCAGCAGCCAAATTGGGGGAAACACCATATATTTT; CDR3: CASSQIGGNTIYF
V: TRBV18; size: NA; D: NA; J: TRBJ1-1; DNA: TGTGCCAGCTCCCCGATGGGGGGTAAGAACACTGAAGCTTTCTTT; CDR3: CASSPMGGKNTEAFF
V: TRBV24-1; size: NA; D: NA; J: TRBJ1-6; DNA: TGTGCCACCAGTGATTCGGCCAAGAATTCACCCCTCCACTTT; CDR3: CATSDSAKNSPLHF
V: TRBV3-1/TRBV3-2; size: NA; D: NA; J: TRBJ1-6; DNA: TGTGCCAGCAGCCAAGGTGAAGCAGGGACGTTTCTGTCACCCCTCCACTTT; CDR3: CASSQGEAGTFLSPLHF
V: TRBV11-2; size: NA; D: TRBD1; J: TRBJ1-1; DNA: TGTGCCAGCAGCTTAGAGAGGACAGGGGGTAGGACTGAAGCTTTCTTT; CDR3: CASSLERTGGRTEAFF
V: TRBV4-2; size: NA; D: NA; J: TRBJ2-7; DNA: TGTGCCAGCAGCCGCCGGGACGGAAACTACGAGCAGTACTTC; CDR3: CASSRRDGNYEQYF
V: TRBV7-8; size: NA; D: TRBD1; J: TRBJ2-3; DNA: TGTGCCAGCAGCGCCACAGGGGGCGCGACAGATACGCAGTATTTT; CDR3: CASSATGGATDTQYF
V: TRBV19; size: NA; D: NA; J: TRBJ1-1; DNA: TGTGCCAGTAGCGGGTTGGGCGGGGAAGGTGAAGCTTTCTTT; CDR3: CASSGLGGEGEAFF
V: TRBV28; size: NA; D: NA; J: TRBJ2-2; DNA: TGTGCCAGCAGTGTCCGGGACAGGGAGCTGTTTTTT; CDR3: CASSVRDRELFF
V: TRBV28; size: NA; D: NA; J: TRBJ1-5; DNA: TGTGCCAGCAGTTTAGGCGACAGGTCGAATCAGCCCCAGCATTTT; CDR3: CASSLGDRSNQPQHF
V: TRBV3-1/TRBV3-2; size: NA; D: NA; J: TRBJ2-7; DNA: TGTGCCAGCAGCCGGGGACCGACCGACTACGAGCAGTACTTC; CDR3: CASSRGPTDYEQYF
V: TRBV5-4; size: NA; D: NA; J: TRBJ1-3; DNA: TGTGCCAGCAGTTCCGGGACACATTCTGGAAACACCATATATTTT; CDR3: CASSSGTHSGNTIYF
V: TRBV7-6; size: NA; D: TRBD2; J: TRBJ2-1; DNA: TGTGCCAGCAGCCTGGGACTAGCGGGAGGCTCGCATCCCTACAATGAGCAGTTCTTC; CDR3: CASSLGLAGGSHPYNEQFF
V: TRBV7-6; size: once; D: NA; J: TRBJ2-7; DNA: TGTGCCAGCAGCCCGGTGACTCGGGAGCAGTACTTC; CDR3: CASSPVTREQYF
V: TRBV3-1/TRBV3-2; size: NA; D: NA; J: TRBJ1-6; DNA: TGTGCCAGCAGCCAAGTCCTAGGGACGGCCTCACCCCTCCACTTT; CDR3: CASSQVLGTASPLHF
V: TRBV4-2; size: NA; D: TRBD2; J: TRBJ2-1; DNA: TGTGCCAGCAGCCAAGCCGTTAGCGGGCCCTACAATGAGCAGTTCTTC; CDR3: CASSQAVSGPYNEQFF
V: TRBV28; size: NA; D: NA; J: TRBJ1-2; DNA: TGTGCCAGCAGAATCGGGCAGCCACACTATGGCTACACCTTC; CDR3: CASRIGQPHYGYTF
V: TRBV19; size: NA; D: TRBD1; J: TRBJ2-6; DNA: TGTGCCAGTAGTCCAGGGACAGGGGCTGGGGCCAACGTCCTGACTTTC; CDR3: CASSPGTGAGANVLTF
V: TRBV29-1; size: NA; D: NA; J: TRBJ1-6; DNA: TGCAGCGTCCTCCTCGGGGAGGGGCGTTCACCCCTCCACTTT; CDR3: CSVLLGEGRSPLHF
V: TRBV6-6; size: NA; D: TRBD2; J: TRBJ2-1; DNA: TGTGCCAGCAGTCTGGGCGGGGGGGGATCCAACTCTTACAATGAGCAGTTCTTC; CDR3: CASSLGGGGSNSYNEQFF